Listed here are 21 T cell receptor beta chains from one sample, sequenced in a study of shared clonotypes between healthy human individuals. Profiling relied on immunoSEQ multiplex PCR, and the TCRdb table lists in-frame clones only, not all of them. The sample records some 2 million clones, about 95% being singletons. CD45RO-negative, CCR7-positively selected cells formed the naive CD8 fraction, excluding terminally differentiated effector memory CD45RA+ cells. The sequenced material came from naive CD8+ T cells sorted from blood. Receptor source: a man aged 18 to 35 in good health.

This rearrangement joins TRBV4-1 to TRBJ1-5; D may be TRBD1 (5 bases). V lost 0 bases and J lost 7, with 13 bases in between. CDR3 length: 15 amino acids. The germline V gene encodes CDR1 MGHRA and CDR2 YSYEKL. CDR3 in amino acids: CASSQDPAGEQPQHF. The CDR3 DNA sequence: TGCGCCAGCAGCCAAGATCCCGCGGGGGAACAGCCCCAGCATTTT.

The chain employs TRBV7-9 and TRBJ2-7, with 10 nucleotides matching TRBD1. The CDR3 is 13 residues long. CDR1 and CDR2 (germline): SEHNR, FQNEAQ (reference sequence). J was trimmed by 6 bases and V by 5 bases; bases with no gene match: 4. The CDR3 DNA sequence: TGTGCCAGCAGCCACGGGACAGGGGTCGAGCAGTACTTC. Translation gives CASSHGTGVEQYF. The variable domain in full, completed from reference TRBV7-9 and TRBJ2-7, reads DTGVSQNPRHKITKRGQNVTFRCDPISEHNRLYWYRQTLGQGPEFLTYFQNEAQLEKSRLLSDRFSAERPKGSFSTLEIQRTEQGDSAMYLCASSHGTGVEQYFGPGTRLTVT.

The V gene is TRBV27, the J gene TRBJ1-2; unclear D gene. V was clipped by 7 bases and J by 3 bases, with 9 bases between them. The CDR3 sequence is 12 residues long. Germline values: CDR1 MNHEY, CDR2 SMNVEV (reference sequence). The CDR3 is CASTDYYYGYTF. The CDR3 DNA sequence: TGTGCCAGCACCGATTATTACTATGGCTACACCTTC.

V gene TRBV7-9 combines with J gene TRBJ1-2; possible D gene TRBD1, 5 bases. CDR1 and CDR2 (germline): SEHNR, FQNEAQ (reference sequence). The CDR3 is 16 residues long. Trimming took off 4 bases at V and 2 bases at J, with 17 bases between the two ends. The CDR3 loop reads CASSSSWGTLNYGYTF. The CDR3 DNA reads TGTGCCAGCAGCTCCTCATGGGGGACCCTGAACTATGGCTACACCTTC.

The V call is TRBV6-5, the J call TRBJ2-1, with no clear D. This CDR3 has 13 residues. Germline values: CDR1 MNHEY, CDR2 SVGAGI. The V end was cut by 5 bases, the J end by 6 bases, with 11 bases between. CDR3 residues: CASSQYQANEQFF. The CDR3 nucleotides are TGTGCCAGCAGTCAATACCAGGCCAATGAGCAGTTCTTC.

The rearrangement uses TRBV4-1 and TRBJ2-2; D gene ambiguous. Germline-derived CDR1 and CDR2 are MGHRA and YSYEKL. Trimming stripped 5 bases from V and 5 bases from J, with 12 bases between. The CDR3 loop spans 14 amino acids. CDR3 DNA: TGCGCCAGCAGCGACCGGGCCCTAACCGGGGAGCTGTTTTTT. As protein: CASSDRALTGELFF.

In DNA form, the CDR3 reads TGCGCCAGCAGCCAAGATCAGGGTTGGGAGCTGTTTTTT. Its translation is CASSQDQGWELFF. This chain joins TRBV4-3 and TRBJ2-2; D possibly corresponds to TRBD1 (5 bases). The germline V and J ends were trimmed by 0 bases and 9 bases, with 8 bases remaining between them. This CDR3 region has 13 residues. Per the germline V gene, CDR1 is LGHNA and CDR2 is YSLEER.

As regards this clone: Other nucleotide sequences from this sample produce the same CDR3. The V and J genes are TRBV20-1 and TRBJ2-7, with a weak D call TRBD1 (5 bases). Germline V gene data show CDR1 as DFQATT and CDR2 as SNEGSKA (reference sequence). This CDR3 has 11 amino acids. Trimming stripped 6 bases from V and 3 bases from J, with 9 bases between. The chain's CDR3 is CSAQGDYEQYF. CDR3 bases: TGCAGTGCCCAAGGGGACTACGAGCAGTACTTC.

This clone was seen a handful of times. The CDR3 reads CASSPGNSPLHF. The DNA of the CDR3 is TGTGCCAGCAGCCCAGGGAATTCACCCCTCCACTTT. The chain employs TRBV28 and TRBJ1-6, with D perhaps TRBD1 (5 bases). With 6 bases removed from V and 7 bases from J, the gap between germline ends came to 7 bases. This CDR3 has 12 residues. Germline-derived CDR1 and CDR2 are MDHEN and SYDVKM.

The chain has TRBV4-1 and TRBJ2-7; a possible D gene is TRBD1 (6 bases). This CDR3 has 13 amino acids. V dropped 5 bases and J dropped 3 bases, with 11 bases sitting between them. Germline loops: CDR1 MGHRA, CDR2 YSYEKL. For the CDR3, the DNA is TGCGCCAGCAGCTCGGACAGATACTACGAGCAGTACTTC. This codes for CASSSDRYYEQYF.

J is TRBJ2-7 and V is TRBV11-2, with D uncertain. Germline assignment: CDR1 SGHAT and CDR2 FQNNGV. The V and J ends lost 1 base and 5 bases respectively, with 6 bases between them. The CDR3 has 12 residues. The CDR3 DNA sequence: TGTGCCAGCAGCTTAGTCTTCCACGAGCAGTACTTC. This encodes CASSLVFHEQYF.

The rearrangement uses TRBV6-5 and TRBJ1-4; D possibly corresponds to TRBD1 (5 bases). CDR1 and CDR2 (germline): MNHEY, SVGAGI. The V end lost 0 bases, the J end lost 8 bases, and 16 bases lay between the germline ends. This CDR3 is built from 16 residues. The CDR3 is CASSYSVGERMEKLFF. The CDR3 bases are TGTGCCAGCAGTTACTCGGTAGGGGAGCGGATGGAAAAACTGTTTTTT.

The rearrangement links TRBV10-3 to TRBJ2-3, with 9 bases aligning to TRBD1. The trim removed 5 bases at V and 2 bases at J, leaving 11 bases unmatched. Germline V CDR1 and CDR2: ENHRY, SYGVKD. This CDR3 region has 17 residues. CDR3 in amino acids: CAISTPGQGLDTDTQYF. The CDR3 coding sequence is TGTGCCATCAGTACCCCGGGACAGGGCCTTGACACAGATACGCAGTATTTT.

Comment on this clone: Distinct nucleotide sequences in the sample also encode this CDR3. CDR3 region: CSARLVNEQFF. The CDR3 bases are TGCAGTGCTAGACTAGTCAATGAGCAGTTCTTC. The chain employs TRBV20-1 and TRBJ2-1; D remains ambiguous. The ends were cut back, 2 bases at V and 6 bases at J, with 5 bases in the middle. Germline loops: CDR1 DFQATT, CDR2 SNEGSKA (reference sequence). The CDR3 sequence is 11 residues long.

With respect to this clone: The same CDR3 arises from other DNA sequences in this sample as well. The chain is built from TRBV19 and TRBJ2-7, with 7 bases that match TRBD1. Germline V gene data show CDR1 as LNHDA and CDR2 as SQIVND (reference sequence). The CDR3 loop spans 13 amino acids. With 4 bases clipped from V and 4 bases from J, the junction kept 4 bases outside the gene matches. CDR3 in amino acids: CASSTTGIYEQYF. DNA for the CDR3: TGTGCCAGTAGTACGACAGGGATTTACGAGCAGTACTTC.

This chain links TRBV10-2 with TRBJ1-4; D not certain. The CDR3 is 16 residues long. In germline, CDR1 is WSHSY, CDR2 SAAADI. Trimming shortened V by 0 bases and J by 8 bases, and 16 bases separated the two germline ends. CDR3 sequence (DNA): TGCGCCAGCAGTGAGTCGGCGGGCGCCTCCGTCGAAAAACTGTTTTTT. This translates into CASSESAGASVEKLFF.

Regarding this clone: The same CDR3 also results from other DNA sequences found in this sample. This chain joins TRBV5-1 and TRBJ1-1, with a tentative D call TRBD1 (6 bases). The CDR3 length is 14 residues. The V end lost 0 bases, the J end lost 3 bases, and 9 bases lay between the germline ends. Per germline, CDR1 SGHRS and CDR2 YFSETQ. The CDR3 reads CASSLVGGDTEAFF. As DNA, the CDR3 is TGCGCCAGCAGCTTGGTAGGGGGAGACACTGAAGCTTTCTTT.

V usage is TRBV29-1 and J usage is TRBJ2-1; perhaps TRBD1 as D (6 bases). Germline V gives CDR1 SQVTM, CDR2 ANQGSEA. The CDR3 is 13 residues long. V was shortened by 6 bases and J by 7 bases, with 16 bases between the two germline ends. The CDR3 reads CSVVPGQLNEQFF. In DNA form, the CDR3 reads TGCAGCGTAGTTCCTGGACAGCTGAATGAGCAGTTCTTC.

Points on this clone: The identical CDR3 is also encoded by other nucleotide sequences in the sample. The V and J genes are TRBV5-1 and TRBJ2-7; D uncertain. V gave up 0 bases and J gave up 3 bases, with 7 bases separating them. Looked up from germline, CDR1 is SGHRS and CDR2 is YFSETQ. The CDR3 loop spans 13 amino acids. The CDR3 DNA follows: TGCGCCAGCAGCTTGGGGGCCGACTACGAGCAGTACTTC. Amino acids: CASSLGADYEQYF.

The CDR3 DNA reads TGCACCAGCAGCCAAACTAGCGTCTACACCGGGGAGCTGTTTTTT. Amino acid sequence: CTSSQTSVYTGELFF. V usage is TRBV1 and J usage is TRBJ2-2; TRBD2 is taken as the D call from the table, unchecked against the DNA. TRBV1 constitutes a pseudogene. The CDR3 runs 15 residues.

This chain links TRBV7-8 with TRBJ2-1; D tentatively reads TRBD1 or TRBD2 (5 bases each). V was trimmed by 2 bases and J by 8 bases, leaving 16 bases between them. This CDR3 has 15 amino acids. Germline V CDR1 and CDR2: SGHVS, FQNEAQ. CDR3 in DNA: TGTGCCAGCAGCTTAATGATAGGTAGGGGAGATGAGCAGTTCTTC. Its protein product is CASSLMIGRGDEQFF.